This TCR beta chain was sequenced during a study of Graves' ophthalmopathy and Graves' hyperthyroidism. This clonotype was seen at least ten times. Its antigen is still unknown. Trimming pared 1 base from V and 5 bases from J, leaving 18 bases between. Looked up from germline, CDR1 is MDHEN and CDR2 is SYDVKM. The CDR3 length is 16 residues. Study-wide points: Most thyroid clonotypes expanded beyond 0.001 frequency were also found in blood.

Other autoimmune diseases, uncontrolled infections, pregnancy or lactation led to the exclusion of patients. Amplifying from RNA transcripts, the study obtained TCR beta CDR3 regions. HTBI primers served in a first-round RT-PCR, which a second-round multiplex PCR followed. MiXCR was run by TCRdb on the multiplex PCR reads, yielding one entry per CDR3 protein. The data hold about 400,000 distinct CDR3 sequences, with around 17% observed a single time. The chain joins TRBV28 to TRBJ2-7; D gene unclear. Sequencing input: peripheral blood. The clonotype originates from a woman aged 18-30 years with Graves' ophthalmopathy. The CDR3 DNA reads TGTGCCAGCAGTTTATTAAACAGAGCAGATCGCGACGAGCAGTACTTC. Translated, it gives CASSLLNRADRDEQYF.